These 30 T cell receptor beta chains were all obtained from the same sample, sequenced in a study of graft-versus-host responses after intestinal transplantation. Profiled with immunoSEQ multiplex PCR; TCRdb holds only in-frame clones, not every one. The sample lists 12,000 or so clones; about 80% were seen once. This sample comprised PBMCs, obtained 494 days after intestinal transplant. The receptors come from a human patient who received an intestinal transplant, so some T cells may come from the graft donor.

The chain combines TRBV18 with TRBJ2-1; D is ambiguous. CDR1 is KGHSH and CDR2 is LQKENI in the germline V gene. Trimming removed 3 bases from V and 9 bases from J, with 12 bases in between. This CDR3 has 13 residues. The CDR3 DNA reads TGTGCCAGCTCACCGGGTGGGTATTCTGAGCAGTTCTTC. Its protein product is CASSPGGYSEQFF. Based on the CDR3 plus reference TRBV18 and TRBJ2-1, the full variable domain is NAGVMQNPRHLVRRRGQEARLRCSPMKGHSHVYWYRQLPEEGLKFMVYLQKENIIDESGMPKERFSAEFPKEGPSILRIQQVVRGDSAAYFCASSPGGYSEQFFGPGTRLTVL.

The DNA of the CDR3 is TGTGCCAGCAGCTTGGGAGAAGAGAATGAGCAGTTCTTC. Protein product: CASSLGEENEQFF. The chain links TRBV5-5 to TRBJ2-1; D ambiguous. This CDR3 is built from 13 residues. V lost 0 bases to trimming and J lost 7 bases, with 8 bases between them. Germline loops: CDR1 SGHKS, CDR2 YYEKEE (reference sequence).

The chain links TRBV9 to TRBJ1-3; D not certain. V lost 6 bases and J lost 0, with 4 bases in between. Germline CDR1 is SGDLS and CDR2 is YYNGEE. The CDR3 has 12 amino acids. Here the CDR3 DNA reads TGTGCCAGCATGAGCTCTGGAAACACCATATATTTT. The encoded protein is CASMSSGNTIYF.

The chain has TRBV29-1 and TRBJ1-2; D ambiguous. The CDR3 covers 12 residues. The germline V and J ends were trimmed by 6 bases and 5 bases, with 13 bases remaining between them. The germline gives CDR1 SQVTM, CDR2 ANQGSEA. The CDR3 nucleotides read TGCAGCGTCTTCCAGGTTACGTATGGCTACACCTTC. As protein: CSVFQVTYGYTF. The complete variable domain, with remaining parts taken from reference TRBV29-1 and TRBJ1-2, reads SAVISQKPSRDICQRGTSLTIQCQVDSQVTMMFWYRQQPGQSLTLIATANQGSEATYESGFVIDKFPISRPNLTFSTLTVSNMSPEDSSIYLCSVFQVTYGYTFGSGTRLTVV.

The rearrangement joins TRBV6-1 to TRBJ1-2; D is undetermined. Germline V gene data show CDR1 as MNHNS and CDR2 as SASEGT. Trimming stripped 4 bases from V and 12 bases from J, with 12 bases between. CDR3 length: 11 amino acids. CDR3 loop: CASSGPDCHTF. The CDR3 DNA follows: TGTGCCAGCAGTGGGCCTGACTGTCACACCTTC.

This clone has a single count. CDR3 sequence reads: CASSFSGRNNEQFF. The CDR3 DNA sequence: TGTGCCAGCAGTTTTAGCGGGAGGAACAATGAGCAGTTCTTC. V and J are TRBV6-1 and TRBJ2-1; the match to TRBD2 covers 10 bases. Germline V gives CDR1 MNHNS, CDR2 SASEGT. The CDR3 loop spans 14 amino acids. V gave up 5 bases and J gave up 5 bases; unmatched junction bases: 3.

The chain recombines TRBV5-1 with TRBJ1-1; D gene ambiguous. CDR1 and CDR2 from the germline V gene are SGHRS and YFSETQ. The CDR3 consists of 14 residues. The ends were cut back, 4 bases at V and 1 base at J, with 11 bases in the middle. CDR3 amino acids: CASSLRMGNTEAFF. In nucleotides, the CDR3 is TGCGCCAGCAGCCTTCGGATGGGGAACACTGAAGCTTTCTTT.

The chain is built from TRBV6-4 and TRBJ2-2; 8 bases agree with TRBD1. This CDR3 region has 13 residues. CDR1 is MRHNA and CDR2 is SNTAGT in the germline V gene. The V gene end was trimmed by 6 bases and the J gene end by 4 bases; junction bases not matched to a gene: 1. CDR3 amino acids: CASSDRGTGELFF. CDR3 in DNA: TGTGCCAGCAGCGACAGGGGCACCGGGGAGCTGTTTTTT.

This chain links TRBV16 with TRBJ1-1; TRBD1 is a possible D gene (5 bases). Germline V gene lookup returns CDR1 KGHSY and CDR2 FQNENV. The CDR3 runs 14 residues. Trimming took 0 bases from V and 2 from J, leaving 7 bases between them. CDR3 amino acids: CASSQSGVNTEAFF. CDR3 nucleotide sequence: TGTGCCAGCAGCCAATCAGGGGTTAACACTGAAGCTTTCTTT.

This clone was detected only once. The rearrangement links TRBV29-1 to TRBJ2-1; no definite D call. Germline V gene sequence: CDR1 SQVTM, CDR2 ANQGSEA. CDR3 size: 15 residues. Trimming left V 4 bases short and J 2 bases short, with 15 bases between. The CDR3 protein is CSVGSGFSPYNEQFF. CDR3 DNA: TGCAGCGTTGGATCCGGTTTCTCTCCCTACAATGAGCAGTTCTTC.

The chain carries TRBV29-1 and TRBJ2-7; D call uncertain. The V end was cut by 7 bases, the J end by 3 bases, with 16 bases between. Germline CDR1 and CDR2: SQVTM and ANQGSEA. This CDR3 is built from 13 residues. CDR3: CSAVGRKDYEQYF. The CDR3 coding sequence is TGCAGCGCTGTGGGTAGAAAAGACTACGAGCAGTACTTC.

This clone was detected only a few times. The J gene is TRBJ2-2, the V gene TRBV30; unclear D gene. V was trimmed by 2 bases and J by 6 bases, leaving 10 bases between them. The CDR3 has 13 residues. CDR1 and CDR2 from the germline V gene are GTSNPN and SVGIG (reference sequence). The CDR3 here is CAWSTSEAGELFF. CDR3 in DNA: TGTGCCTGGAGTACCTCAGAAGCCGGGGAGCTGTTTTTT.

The J gene is TRBJ2-5, the V gene TRBV5-1; D is undetermined. The CDR3 is 14 amino acids. Germline assignment: CDR1 SGHRS and CDR2 YFSETQ. Trimming left V 0 bases short and J 1 base short, with 7 bases between. CDR3 coding DNA: TGCGCCAGCAGCTTGGACCGGGCCCAAGAGACCCAGTACTTC. This encodes CASSLDRAQETQYF. Full variable domain (missing parts from reference TRBV5-1 and TRBJ2-5): KAGVTQTPRYLIKTRGQQVTLSCSPISGHRSVSWYQQTPGQGLQFLFEYFSETQRNKGNFPGRFSGRQFSNSRSEMNVSTLELGDSALYLCASSLDRAQETQYFGPGTRLLVL.

The rearrangement joins TRBV6-4 to TRBJ2-2, with no clear D. CDR3 size: 13 residues. The V gene lost 0 bases and the J gene lost 4 bases, with 3 bases spanning the gap. Germline V gene sequence: CDR1 MRHNA, CDR2 SNTAGT. The DNA for the CDR3 is TGTGCCAGCAGTGACTCTAGCACCGGGGAGCTGTTTTTT. This sequence encodes CASSDSSTGELFF.

The V call is TRBV5-5, the J call TRBJ2-2; D possibly uses TRBD1 or TRBD2 (5 bases each). The germline V and J ends were trimmed by 3 bases and 5 bases, with 17 bases remaining between them. Looked up from germline, CDR1 is SGHKS and CDR2 is YYEKEE (reference sequence). The length of the CDR3 is 16 residues. The CDR3 coding sequence is TGTGCCAGCAGCTCGGTTCTGGGGGTTAAAACCGGGGAGCTGTTTTTT. It yields the protein CASSSVLGVKTGELFF.

The chain recombines TRBV4-1 with TRBJ2-4, with D hard to call. The CDR3 sequence is 13 residues long. V gave up 0 bases and J gave up 11 bases, with 11 bases separating them. Germline loops: CDR1 MGHRA, CDR2 YSYEKL. The CDR3 is CASSQERTGFQYF. Written as DNA, the CDR3 is TGCGCCAGCAGCCAAGAGAGAACTGGGTTTCAGTACTTC.

Turning to this clone: The sample contains more than one DNA sequence encoding this CDR3. In DNA form, the CDR3 reads TGCGCCAGCAGCAATCGGGAGGGTGGTGAGCAGTTCTTC. Translated, it gives CASSNREGGEQFF. This chain connects TRBV5-1 to TRBJ2-1; 8 bases line up with TRBD2. The V gene end was trimmed by 4 bases and the J gene end by 9 bases; junction bases not matched to a gene: 6. There are 13 residues in the CDR3. The germline V gene encodes CDR1 SGHRS and CDR2 YFSETQ.

The chain couples TRBV4-2 to TRBJ2-2; 7 nucleotides agree with TRBD2. V was clipped by 4 bases and J by 2 bases; unmatched bases: 4. In germline, CDR1 is LGHNA, CDR2 YNFKEQ. This CDR3 region has 15 residues. The CDR3 DNA is TGTGCCAGCAGCCCAAAGCGGGAAAACACCGGGGAGCTGTTTTTT. Protein product: CASSPKRENTGELFF.

The chain carries TRBV7-9 and TRBJ1-4; D is possibly TRBD1 (5 bases). Trimming pared 6 bases from V and 8 bases from J, leaving 19 bases between. Germline V gene sequence: CDR1 SEHNR, CDR2 FQNEAQ (reference sequence). This CDR3 has 15 amino acids. The CDR3 region has the DNA TGTGCCAGCAGTCTCACAGGCGCCATAGGCGAAAAACTGTTTTTT. Protein sequence: CASSLTGAIGEKLFF.

The rearrangement joins TRBV10-3 to TRBJ1-3; maybe TRBD1 (6 bases). Per germline, CDR1 ENHRY and CDR2 SYGVKD. Trimming shortened V by 10 bases and J by 0 bases, and 13 bases separated the two germline ends. The CDR3 is 14 amino acids. CDR3 sequence (DNA): TGTGCCAGCCCTTACAGGGTCTCTGGAAACACCATATATTTT. This codes for CASPYRVSGNTIYF.

The V gene is TRBV30, the J gene TRBJ2-3, with D possibly TRBD1 on 6 matching bases. Germline V CDR1 and CDR2: GTSNPN, SVGIG (reference sequence). The CDR3 is 13 amino acids. Trimming removed 3 bases from V and 5 bases from J, with 12 bases in between. This chain's CDR3 is CAWSPPTGDTQYF. CDR3 DNA: TGTGCCTGGAGCCCACCGACAGGAGATACGCAGTATTTT.

The chain combines TRBV7-6 with TRBJ2-3, with 8 bases identical to TRBD2. CDR3 length: 14 amino acids. J gave up 7 bases and V 5 bases, and 8 bases lay outside the gene matches. The V gene's germline CDR1 is SGHVS and CDR2 FNYEAQ. CDR3 sequence reads: CASSLPGSGNTQYF. As DNA, the CDR3 is TGTGCCAGCAGCCTCCCAGGTAGCGGGAATACGCAGTATTTT.

The J gene is TRBJ2-2, the V gene TRBV7-9; D is unresolved. Trimming took 8 bases from V and 4 from J, leaving 11 bases between them. Germline V lookup: CDR1 SEHNR, CDR2 FQNEAQ (reference sequence). The CDR3 is made up of 13 amino acids. CDR3 region: CASSKVGTGELFF. The CDR3 bases are TGTGCCAGCTCAAAGGTGGGCACCGGGGAGCTGTTTTTT.

The chain combines TRBV19 with TRBJ2-7, with 9 bases matching TRBD1. The CDR3 loop spans 14 amino acids. The J segment lost 3 bases and the V segment lost 8 bases, leaving 8 bases of the junction unmatched. CDR1 and CDR2 (germline): LNHDA, SQIVND (reference sequence). CDR3 coding DNA: TGTGCCAGTCAGATCACAGGGGGCGTCTACGAGCAGTACTTC. It is translated as CASQITGGVYEQYF. The full variable domain, with the rest looked up from reference TRBV19 and TRBJ2-7, is DGGITQSPKYLFRKEGQNVTLSCEQNLNHDAMYWYRQDPGQGLRLIYYSQIVNDFQKGDIAEGYSVSREKKESFPLTVTSAQKNPTAFYLCASQITGGVYEQYFGPGTRLTVT.

The DNA for the CDR3 is TGTGCCACCCAGACGAGTCTTCGGGGATTAGATGGCTACACCTTC. This codes for CATQTSLRGLDGYTF. This chain uses TRBV6-1 with TRBJ1-2; no reliable D call. Germline lookup yields CDR1 MNHNS and CDR2 SASEGT. The V and J ends lost 10 bases and 6 bases respectively, with 24 bases between them. The CDR3 extends over 15 amino acids.

Written as DNA, the CDR3 is TGTGCCAGCAGGGCGGGATCTGAGACCCAGTACTTC. Its translation: CASRAGSETQYF. This chain connects TRBV6-6 to TRBJ2-5, with D perhaps matching TRBD2 (6 bases). This CDR3 region has 12 residues. Trimming shortened V by 6 bases and J by 5 bases, and 10 bases separated the two germline ends. Germline V gives CDR1 MNHNY, CDR2 SVGAGI (reference sequence).

This clone was found a few times. The sample holds other DNA sequences that translate to the same CDR3. The rearrangement links TRBV5-6 to TRBJ2-7; D is unclear. Trimming removed 0 bases at V and 3 bases at J, with 10 bases between. The V gene's germline CDR1 is SGHDT and CDR2 YYEEEE. The CDR3 is 14 residues long. CDR3 bases: TGTGCCAGCAGCTTGGGTGGGGATTTCTACGAGCAGTACTTC. This encodes CASSLGGDFYEQYF.

The rearrangement links TRBV7-9 to TRBJ1-1; D gene uncertain. In germline, CDR1 is SEHNR, CDR2 FQNEAQ (reference sequence). The V gene lost 4 bases and the J gene lost 3 bases, with 15 bases spanning the gap. This CDR3 region has 15 residues. CDR3 nucleotide sequence: TGTGCCAGCAGCTCGACGGTAATGAGGGACACTGAAGCTTTCTTT. Translation gives CASSSTVMRDTEAFF.

The chain links TRBV18 to TRBJ2-3; D unclear. This CDR3 has 14 amino acids. Per the germline V gene, CDR1 is KGHSH and CDR2 is LQKENI. The V and J ends lost 2 bases and 0 bases respectively, with 6 bases between them. Here the CDR3 DNA reads TGTGCCAGCTCACCAAGTTCGAGCACAGATACGCAGTATTTT. Amino acids: CASSPSSSTDTQYF.

The CDR3 DNA reads TGTGCCAGCAGCGGGCAAGAGACAGTTAGCACAGATACGCAGTATTTT. This codes for CASSGQETVSTDTQYF. This chain uses TRBV5-4 with TRBJ2-3; perhaps TRBD1 as D (5 bases). The CDR3 totals 16 residues. Trimming left V 4 bases short and J 0 bases short, with 15 bases between. The germline V gene encodes CDR1 SGHNT and CDR2 YYREEE (reference sequence).